One and the same sample provided the 31 T cell receptor beta chains below, sequenced in a study of CD8+CD57+ T cells in acquired aplastic anemia. The TCR beta profiling, which covered VDJ combination and CDR3 sequence, was carried out using genomic DNA as the template. MiXCR, applied by TCRdb to the reads, yields one record per CDR3 protein. The repertoire holds roughly 180,000 distinct CDR3 sequences, with 40% to 50% as singletons. The sample consisted of sorted CD4+, CD8+, or CD8+CD57+ T cells (not recorded which) from PBMCs. All receptors come from a human donor in good health.

The table lists this clonotype with many counts. The gene calls are TRBV20-1 and TRBJ2-7; D is perhaps TRBD2 (6 bases). This CDR3 spans 16 amino acids. CDR1 and CDR2 (germline): DFQATT, SNEGSKA (reference sequence). Deletions cut 5 bases from V and 2 bases from J, with 22 bases between. The DNA for the CDR3 is TGCAGTGCTCCCACCTCCCGGGGTAGCGGCCCCTACGAGCAGTACTTC. This encodes CSAPTSRGSGPYEQYF.

In this sample, this clonotype turned up many times. This sequence joins TRBV2 and TRBJ2-5; tentative D call: TRBD1 (5 bases). This CDR3 is 13 amino acids long. Germline loops: CDR1 SNHLY, CDR2 FYNNEI. V lost 4 bases to trimming and J lost 4 bases, with 10 bases between them. The CDR3 DNA sequence: TGTGCCAGCAGTGGACAGTCTCGAGAGACCCAGTACTTC. It specifies CASSGQSRETQYF.

V usage is TRBV12-3 or TRBV12-4 and J usage is TRBJ1-4, with D hard to call. The CDR3 has 16 residues. Trimming cost V 6 bases and J 0 bases, with 14 bases left between them. The DNA of the CDR3 is TGTGCCAGCAGGCTAAAGCACAGTGCAACTAATGAAAAACTGTTTTTT. Translation: CASRLKHSATNEKLFF.

The chain employs TRBV2 and TRBJ2-5; 16 bases map to TRBD2. V was pared by 6 bases and J by 5 bases, with 9 bases of the junction left unmatched. CDR1 is SNHLY and CDR2 is FYNNEI in the germline V gene. This CDR3 is 17 amino acids long. Here the CDR3 DNA reads TGTGCCAGCAGCCCGGGGACTAGCGGGGGGGCGAGGGAGACCCAGTACTTC. It yields the protein CASSPGTSGGARETQYF.

Points on this clonotype: This may be a read error, as it is one base from a much larger clone. The rearrangement joins TRBV5-6 to TRBJ1-4; possible D gene TRBD1, 5 bases. CDR1 SGHDT and CDR2 YYEEEE come from the germline V gene. This CDR3 is built from 14 residues. The CDR3 nucleotides are TGTGCCAGCACTCTGGCGGGGGGGAATGAAAAACTGCTTTTT. It yields the protein CASTLAGGNEKLLF.

V gene TRBV10-3 combines with J gene TRBJ2-7; 9 nucleotides line up with TRBD1. V dropped 0 bases and J dropped 6; count of bases not matched to a gene: 6. Germline V gene lookup returns CDR1 ENHRY and CDR2 SYGVKD. The CDR3 sequence is 15 residues long. The CDR3 nucleotides read TGTGCCATCAGTGAGTCCCGGGACAGGGTCAGCGAGCAGTACTTC. Protein sequence: CAISESRDRVSEQYF.

This clonotype was observed a handful of times. The chain joins TRBV29-1 to TRBJ2-7; 9 bases line up with TRBD1. CDR1 SQVTM and CDR2 ANQGSEA come from the germline V gene. V was clipped by 7 bases and J by 2 bases; unmatched bases: 6. The CDR3 contains 13 residues. The chain's CDR3 is CSAEGQGTYEQYF. As DNA, the CDR3 is TGCAGCGCTGAGGGACAGGGAACCTACGAGCAGTACTTC.

The chain uses TRBV29-1 and TRBJ2-5; D gene ambiguous. Germline values: CDR1 SQVTM, CDR2 ANQGSEA. The CDR3 loop spans 14 amino acids. Trimming took 4 bases from V and 1 from J, leaving 13 bases between them. The CDR3 spells CSVGTTAVQETQYF. CDR3 coding DNA: TGCAGCGTTGGTACTACAGCAGTCCAAGAGACCCAGTACTTC.

In regard to this clonotype: This may arise from a read error, as a much more abundant clone is one base away. V usage is TRBV5-1 and J usage is TRBJ2-2; D gene uncertain. Germline CDR1 is SGHRS and CDR2 is YFSETQ. The CDR3 has 15 amino acids. Between the trimmed V and J ends, which lost 0 bases and 6 bases, there was a span of 12 bases. The CDR3 here is CASSLARGSAGELFF. As DNA, the CDR3 is TGCGCCAGCAGCTTGGCTAGAGGTTCCGCCGGGGAGCTGTTTTTT.

To note about this clonotype: A much bigger clone sits one base away, suggesting this may be a read error. The rearrangement links TRBV10-3 to TRBJ2-5; TRBD1 aligns across 8 bases. The CDR3 totals 14 residues. Germline V gene data show CDR1 as ENHRY and CDR2 as SYGVKD. CDR3 amino acids: CASSHGQGSETQYF. The CDR3 DNA reads as TGTGCCAGCAGTCACGGACAGGGTTCGGAGACCCAGTACTTC.

The gene calls are TRBV7-3 and TRBJ2-7; 7 bases agree with TRBD2. Germline-derived CDR1 and CDR2 are SGHTA and FQGTGA. V dropped 7 bases and J dropped 4; count of bases not matched to a gene: 4. CDR3 length: 12 residues. The DNA of the CDR3 is TGTGCCAGCATTGGGAGGGAATACGAGCAGTACTTC. It encodes CASIGREYEQYF.

This chain connects TRBV10-3 to TRBJ1-5; possible D gene TRBD1, 5 bases. Trimming shortened V by 8 bases and J by 4 bases, and 12 bases separated the two germline ends. This CDR3 contains 13 residues. Per the germline V gene, CDR1 is ENHRY and CDR2 is SYGVKD. The CDR3 is CAIGGGENQPQHF. For the CDR3, the DNA is TGTGCCATCGGGGGAGGCGAAAATCAGCCCCAGCATTTT.

Notes on this clonotype: This may arise from a read error, as a much more abundant clone is one base away. The chain carries TRBV5-5 and TRBJ2-5; no clear D gene. Between the trimmed V and J ends, which lost 4 bases and 3 bases, there was a span of 13 bases. CDR1 and CDR2 (germline): SGHKS, YYEKEE (reference sequence). This CDR3 has 14 residues. In DNA form, the CDR3 reads TGTGCCAGCAGCCTTGTCGGCTTAGAAGAGACCCAGTACTTC. Translation gives CASSLVGLEETQYF. The full variable domain, in which reference TRBV5-5 and TRBJ2-5 provide the parts outside the CDR3, is DAGVTQSPTHLIKTRGQQVTLRCSPISGHKSVSWYQQVLGQGPQFIFQYYEKEERGRGNFPDRFSARQFPNYSSELNVNALLLGDSALYLCASSLVGLEETQYFGPGTRLLVL.

This clonotype showed up just once. The rearrangement links TRBV25-1 to TRBJ1-3; D gene uncertain. The germline gives CDR1 MGHDK, CDR2 SYGVNS. The CDR3 sequence is 15 residues long. V was shortened by 2 bases and J by 0 bases, with 8 bases between the two germline ends. The CDR3 DNA reads as TGTGCCAGCAGTGAACCGGGGAGCTCTGGAAACACCATATATTTT. Translated, it gives CASSEPGSSGNTIYF.

The chain carries TRBV19 and TRBJ1-1; D is unclear. The CDR3 spans 14 residues. V was trimmed by 7 bases and J by 0 bases, leaving 12 bases between them. Germline V gives CDR1 LNHDA, CDR2 SQIVND (reference sequence). The CDR3 sequence: CASTLPGVNTEAFF. Written as DNA, the CDR3 is TGTGCCAGTACCTTACCCGGGGTGAACACTGAAGCTTTCTTT.

This chain joins TRBV2 and TRBJ2-6, with 8 bases matching TRBD2. The CDR3 consists of 15 residues. CDR1 is SNHLY, CDR2 FYNNEI, per germline. The J segment lost 2 bases and the V segment lost 7 bases, leaving 4 bases of the junction unmatched. The CDR3 coding sequence is TGTGCCAGCAACGGGAGGGGAACTGGGGCCAACGTCCTGACTTTC. As protein: CASNGRGTGANVLTF.

V and J are TRBV29-1 and TRBJ2-7, with D uncertain. The CDR3 runs 13 residues. V lost 1 base and J lost 7, with 14 bases in between. In germline, CDR1 is SQVTM, CDR2 ANQGSEA. CDR3 nucleotides: TGCAGCGTTGAAGGTGGCAGCCGCTGGGAGCAGTACTTC. The encoded protein is CSVEGGSRWEQYF.

Here the CDR3 reads CASSTDGRSYNEQFF. The CDR3, as DNA: TGTGCCAGCAGTACGGACGGACGTTCCTACAATGAGCAGTTCTTC. The gene calls are TRBV12-3 or TRBV12-4 and TRBJ2-1, with D uncertain. V lost 5 bases and J lost 1, with 12 bases in between. This CDR3 has 15 residues.

This clonotype occurred many times. The V and J genes are TRBV5-1 and TRBJ1-1; tentative D call: TRBD1 (5 bases). This CDR3 comprises 14 residues. Germline CDR1 is SGHRS and CDR2 is YFSETQ. V gave up 3 bases and J gave up 1 base, with 10 bases separating them. The CDR3 nucleotides read TGCGCCAGCAGCTCCAAGAGGGGGAACACTGAAGCTTTCTTT. Protein sequence: CASSSKRGNTEAFF.

This clonotype was counted at least ten times. The rearrangement joins TRBV12-3 or TRBV12-4 to TRBJ2-2, with TRBD2 matching 11 bases. CDR3 length: 16 residues. V gave up 3 bases and J gave up 4 bases; unmatched junction bases: 4. CDR3 protein: CASSFRLAGGTGELFF. The CDR3 DNA reads TGTGCCAGCAGTTTCCGTCTAGCGGGAGGCACCGGGGAGCTGTTTTTT.

The rearrangement links TRBV29-1 to TRBJ1-2; maybe TRBD1 (5 bases). Deletions cut 1 base from V and 7 bases from J, with 19 bases between. The germline CDR1 and CDR2 sequences are SQVTM and ANQGSEA. The CDR3 is 15 residues long. CDR3 protein: CSVEATWGGQGGYTF. Here the CDR3 DNA reads TGCAGCGTTGAAGCAACTTGGGGGGGTCAGGGTGGCTACACCTTC.

This clonotype occurred many times. The chain has TRBV11-2 and TRBJ1-1; 7 bases are a match to TRBD1. The CDR3 totals 18 residues. The V segment lost 5 bases and the J segment 2 bases; nucleotides outside the gene matches: 17. Per germline, CDR1 SGHAT and CDR2 FQNNGV. Here the CDR3 reads CASSPSRDSRYLNTEAFF. The CDR3 region has the DNA TGTGCCAGCAGCCCCAGCCGGGACAGCCGTTACCTCAACACTGAAGCTTTCTTT.

This clonotype was seen only a few times. The CDR3 DNA sequence: TGTGCCAGTAGCGACAGGGGAATGAATTCACCCCTCCACTTT. This gives the protein CASSDRGMNSPLHF. V usage is TRBV19 and J usage is TRBJ1-6, with 8 bases that match TRBD1. This CDR3 has 14 residues. V was clipped by 6 bases and J by 7 bases; unmatched bases: 5. The germline V gene has CDR1 LNHDA and CDR2 SQIVND (reference sequence).

Worth noting for this clonotype: This sequence may be a read error, since a much larger clone differs from it by one base. The chain combines TRBV19 with TRBJ2-7; no clear D. The CDR3 length is 13 residues. Germline V gene lookup returns CDR1 LNHDA and CDR2 SQIVND (reference sequence). The CDR3, as DNA: TGTGCCAGTAGTACCCGGAACTCCTACAAGCAGTACTTC. It specifies CASSTRNSYKQYF. Full variable domain (missing parts from reference TRBV19 and TRBJ2-7): DGGITQSPKYLFRKEGQNVTLSCEQNLNHDAMYWYRQDPGQGLRLIYYSQIVNDFQKGDIAEGYSVSREKKESFPLTVTSAQKNPTAFYLCASSTRNSYKQYFGPGTRLTVT.

This clonotype was observed a handful of times. Since a much larger clone is just one base distant, this may be a read error. V is TRBV20-1 and J is TRBJ1-6; possibly TRBD1 for D (5 bases). The V end lost 1 base, the J end lost 5 bases, and 18 bases lay between the germline ends. Germline-derived CDR1 and CDR2 are DFQATT and SNEGSKA (reference sequence). The CDR3 sequence is 17 residues long. The CDR3: CSARVVPGPINNSPLHF. In DNA, the CDR3 is TGCAGTGCTAGAGTGGTTCCAGGGCCAATTAATAATTCACCCCTCCACTTT.

A note on this clonotype: One junction end disagrees with the germline gene, perhaps due to a read error. This chain uses TRBV10-3 with TRBJ1-6, with 9 bases matching TRBD1. Germline assignment: CDR1 ENHRY and CDR2 SYGVKD. The CDR3 loop spans 18 amino acids. The CDR3 DNA is TGTGCCATCAGCGAAGGGACAGGGTCGTCGTCCTATAATTCACCCCTCCGCTTT. This translates into CAISEGTGSSSYNSPLRF.

This chain connects TRBV20-1 to TRBJ1-2, with D possibly being TRBD1 (5 bases). CDR1 is DFQATT, CDR2 SNEGSKA, per germline (reference sequence). Trimming removed 0 bases at V and 7 bases at J, with 15 bases between. This CDR3 comprises 14 residues. The CDR3: CSARDERGLGGYTF. DNA of the CDR3: TGCAGTGCTAGAGATGAAAGGGGTCTTGGTGGCTACACCTTC.

In this sample, this clonotype turned up many times. This chain uses TRBV15 with TRBJ2-7; 9 nucleotides line up with TRBD2. The CDR3 contains 15 residues. Per the germline V gene, CDR1 is LNHNV and CDR2 is YYDKDF (reference sequence). V was pared by 0 bases and J by 9 bases, with 9 bases of the junction left unmatched. CDR3 sequence: CATSRDEVAGVGQYF. DNA for the CDR3: TGTGCCACCAGCAGAGATGAAGTAGCGGGAGTAGGGCAGTACTTC.

In this sample, this clonotype turned up many times. The rearrangement links TRBV3-1 to TRBJ2-7; D might be TRBD2 (5 bases). The CDR3 is 13 amino acids. Germline loops: CDR1 LGHDT, CDR2 YNNKEL (reference sequence). V was cut by 4 bases and J by 3 bases, with 10 bases left in between. The CDR3 spells CASSPTGIYEQYF. The DNA for the CDR3 is TGTGCCAGCAGCCCAACCGGGATCTACGAGCAGTACTTC.

This chain connects TRBV2 to TRBJ1-1; D gene ambiguous. V was cut by 5 bases and J by 5 bases, with 9 bases left in between. The germline V gene has CDR1 SNHLY and CDR2 FYNNEI. The length of the CDR3 is 12 residues. The CDR3 reads CASSSYRTEAFF. The CDR3 DNA follows: TGTGCCAGCAGTTCCTACCGAACTGAAGCTTTCTTT. The full variable domain, with the rest looked up from reference TRBV2 and TRBJ1-1, is EPEVTQTPSHQVTQMGQEVILRCVPISNHLYFYWYRQILGQKVEFLVSFYNNEISEKSEIFDDQFSVERPDGSNFTLKIRSTKLEDSAMYFCASSSYRTEAFFGQGTRLTVV.

This clonotype was recorded a few times. The gene calls are TRBV19 and TRBJ2-4; D is perhaps TRBD2 (6 bases). Per germline, CDR1 LNHDA and CDR2 SQIVND (reference sequence). V was trimmed by 1 base and J by 4 bases, leaving 26 bases between them. The CDR3 covers 20 residues. The CDR3 DNA sequence: TGTGCCAGTAGTATAGTTACCTCTGGGCTGGGAGGAATTCAGAAAAACATTCAGTACTTC. This translates into CASSIVTSGLGGIQKNIQYF.